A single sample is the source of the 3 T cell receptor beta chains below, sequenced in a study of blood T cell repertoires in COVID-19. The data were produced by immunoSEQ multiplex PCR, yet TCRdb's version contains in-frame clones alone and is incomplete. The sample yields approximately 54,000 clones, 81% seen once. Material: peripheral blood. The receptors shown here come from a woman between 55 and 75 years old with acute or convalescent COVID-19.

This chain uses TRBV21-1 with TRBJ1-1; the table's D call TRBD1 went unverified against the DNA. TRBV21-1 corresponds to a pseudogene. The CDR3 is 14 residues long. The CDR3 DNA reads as TGTGCCAGCAGCAAAGATGGCAGGAACACTGAAGCTTTCTTT. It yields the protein CASSKDGRNTEAFF.

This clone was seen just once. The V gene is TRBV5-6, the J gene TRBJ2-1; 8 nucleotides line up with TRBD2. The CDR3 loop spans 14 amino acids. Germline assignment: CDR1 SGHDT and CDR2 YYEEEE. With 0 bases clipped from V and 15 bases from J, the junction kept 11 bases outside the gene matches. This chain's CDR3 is CASSLASGGLPVFF. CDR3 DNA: TGTGCCAGCAGCTTGGCCAGCGGGGGTCTTCCTGTGTTCTTC.

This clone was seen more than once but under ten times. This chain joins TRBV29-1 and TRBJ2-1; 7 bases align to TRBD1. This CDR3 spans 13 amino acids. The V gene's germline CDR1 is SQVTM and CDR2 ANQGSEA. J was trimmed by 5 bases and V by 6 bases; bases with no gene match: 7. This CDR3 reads CSVTDRVHNEQFF. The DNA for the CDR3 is TGCAGCGTAACAGACAGGGTACACAATGAGCAGTTCTTC.